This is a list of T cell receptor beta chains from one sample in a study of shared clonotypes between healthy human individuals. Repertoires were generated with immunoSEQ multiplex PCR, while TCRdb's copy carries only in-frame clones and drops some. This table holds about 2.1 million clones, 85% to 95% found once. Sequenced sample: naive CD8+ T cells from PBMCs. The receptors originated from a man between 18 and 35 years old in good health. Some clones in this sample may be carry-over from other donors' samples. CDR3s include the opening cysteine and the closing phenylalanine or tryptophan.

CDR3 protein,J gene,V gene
CASSSWTENNEQFF,TRBJ2-1,TRBV5-8
CASSLSGGASYEQYF,TRBJ2-7,TRBV27
CPMTGLYTGELFF,TRBJ2-2,TRBV27
CASSPSPGVGTGELFF,TRBJ2-2,TRBV28
CASSFPKGGPGYTF,TRBJ1-2,TRBV7-9
CASSQLFPGPPEQFF,TRBJ2-1,TRBV14
CAWDRGNEQYF,.,TRBV30
CASSLSLSSDEQYF,TRBJ2-7,TRBV7-6
CASTSSLWGTDTQYF,TRBJ2-3,TRBV27
CASSFTTGDYGYTF,TRBJ1-2,TRBV6-5
CASSTRTSSNTGELFF,TRBJ2-2,TRBV5-1
CSAGAGGDGYTF,TRBJ1-2,TRBV29-1
CASSDGGVAYEQYF,TRBJ2-7,TRBV2
CASSLELLWADTQYF,TRBJ2-3,TRBV7-9
CASSHDRGTYNEQFF,TRBJ2-1,TRBV18
CASSAGTSGAEEQYF,TRBJ2-7,TRBV7-6
CASSLLPGDTQYF,TRBJ2-3,TRBV27
CASSLVGGNQPQHF,TRBJ1-5,TRBV27
CASSVGSISAKNIQYF,TRBJ2-4,TRBV9
CASSLGQGAYEQYF,TRBJ2-7,TRBV27
CASSENRDYGYTF,TRBJ1-2,TRBV25-1
CAWSVRTGASARYEQYF,TRBJ2-7,TRBV30
CASSVASGAYNEQFF,TRBJ2-1,TRBV9
CASSPTGGLAKNIQYF,TRBJ2-4,TRBV9
CASSSRTTDTQYF,TRBJ2-3,TRBV28
CASSLDLDEQFF,TRBJ2-1,TRBV5-6
CASSLAPRNEQFF,TRBJ2-1,TRBV5-1
CASSLDQTAGGDEQYF,TRBJ2-7,TRBV11-2
CASGGLGGAEAFF,TRBJ1-1,TRBV6-1
CASSLGTPSTDTQYF,TRBJ2-3,TRBV5-1
CASNERGYSNQPQHF,TRBJ1-5,TRBV4-1
CASSRASGRELGNEQFF,TRBJ2-1,TRBV4-1
CASSLLRTHTDTQYF,TRBJ2-3,TRBV27
CASKGPRNEQYF,TRBJ2-7,TRBV27
CASSLDLAGRYEQYF,TRBJ2-7,TRBV5-1
CASSLRGTGAGNTIYF,TRBJ1-3,TRBV5-1
CASIAPSDRGRDEQFF,TRBJ2-1,TRBV10-2
CASSLGTGDQPQHF,TRBJ1-5,TRBV7-9